The source of this T cell receptor (beta chain) is a study of shared clonotypes between healthy human individuals. Authors' data handling: From ImmunoSEQ came sequences covering only the junction and carrying no quality scores, so filtering differed. Some clones are missing from TCRdb's copy, which holds only in-frame ones; the method was immunoSEQ multiplex PCR. For V, J and clone size, that table is used; D and trimming come from the DNA. The repertoire has around 510,000 clones, roughly 79% of them found once; the top ten carry about 11%. Germline V lookup: CDR1 SGHRS, CDR2 YFSETQ. The V end lost 0 bases, the J end lost 2 bases, and 8 bases lay between the germline ends. This CDR3 spans 14 amino acids. General study results and limits: Sequencing depth was expected to affect clonotype sharing among donors.

Concerning this clone: Its cognate antigen is unknown.

Sequencing used PBMCs. The TCR sequence derives from a woman aged 40 to 50 in good health. Some clones in this sample may be carry-over from other donors' samples. The chain joins TRBV5-1 to TRBJ1-1; D not certain. The DNA for the CDR3 is TGCGCCAGCAGCTTGGGGCGGGCAAACACTGAAGCTTTCTTT. Amino acids: CASSLGRANTEAFF.